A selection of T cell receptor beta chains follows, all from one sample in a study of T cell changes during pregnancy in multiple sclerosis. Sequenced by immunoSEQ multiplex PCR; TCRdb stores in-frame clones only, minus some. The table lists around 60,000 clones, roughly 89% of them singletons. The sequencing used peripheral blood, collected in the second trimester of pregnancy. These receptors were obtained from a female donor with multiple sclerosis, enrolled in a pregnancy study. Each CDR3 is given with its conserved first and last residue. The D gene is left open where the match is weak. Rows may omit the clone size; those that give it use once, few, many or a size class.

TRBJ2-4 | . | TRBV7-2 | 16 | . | TGTGCCAGCAGCTTAGCGTCCGGCGGAGGCAAAAACATTCAGTACTTC | CASSLASGGGKNIQYF
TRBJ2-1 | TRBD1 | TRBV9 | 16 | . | TGTGCCAGCAGCGGACCGGGACAGGGGAGGTACAATGAGCAGTTCTTC | CASSGPGQGRYNEQFF
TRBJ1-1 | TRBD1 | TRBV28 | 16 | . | TGTGCCAGCAGCCTCAGGGGGACAGGGCTGAACACTGAAGCTTTCTTT | CASSLRGTGLNTEAFF
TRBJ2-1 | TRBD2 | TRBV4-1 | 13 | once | TGCGCCAGCAGCCAACGGGAGGGTATCATGCAGTTCTTC | CASSQREGIMQFF
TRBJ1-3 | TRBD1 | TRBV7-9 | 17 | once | TGTGCCAGCAGCTTAGGCAGGGGGGTTCACTCTGGAAACACCATATATTTT | CASSLGRGVHSGNTIYF
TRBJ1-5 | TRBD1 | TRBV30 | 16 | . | TGTGCCGGATCAGCGGGACAGGGGGGAGTGGGCCAGCCCCAGCATTTT | CAGSAGQGGVGQPQHF
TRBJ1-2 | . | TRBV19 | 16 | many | TGTGCCAGTAGTATAGTCCCAGGGGTTAGACCCTATGGCTACACCTTC | CASSIVPGVRPYGYTF
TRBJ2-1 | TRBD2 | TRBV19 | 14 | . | TGTGCCAGTAGTGACCGGGACTACTACAATGAGCAGTTCTTC | CASSDRDYYNEQFF
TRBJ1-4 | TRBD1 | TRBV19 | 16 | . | TGTGCCAGTAGTATAATGTCGGACAGGGTTAATGAAAAACTGTTTTTT | CASSIMSDRVNEKLFF
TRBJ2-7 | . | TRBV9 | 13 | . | TGTGCCAGCAGCGCCAGCGGGTCCTACGAGCAGTACTTC | CASSASGSYEQYF
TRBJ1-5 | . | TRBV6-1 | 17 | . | TGTGCCAGCAGTGATCCCGCGGGGAGCCCGAGCAATCAGCCCCAGCATTTT | CASSDPAGSPSNQPQHF
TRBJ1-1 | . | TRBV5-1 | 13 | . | TGCGCCAGCAGCTTGGCCCAGGGCACTGAAGCTTTCTTT | CASSLAQGTEAFF
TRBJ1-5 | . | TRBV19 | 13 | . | TGTGCCAGTAGTACAGGGAACAATCAGCCCCAGCATTTT | CASSTGNNQPQHF
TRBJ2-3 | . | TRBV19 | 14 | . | TGTGCCAGTAGTCTGGGCGGGAGCACAGATACGCAGTATTTT | CASSLGGSTDTQYF
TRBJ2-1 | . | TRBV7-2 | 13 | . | TGTGCCAGCAGCGTCGGGACTTTCAATGAGCAGTTCTTC | CASSVGTFNEQFF
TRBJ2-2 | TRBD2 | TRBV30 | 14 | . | TGTGCCTGGAGTGACGGGAGGGAGTCCGGGGAGCTGTTTTTT | CAWSDGRESGELFF
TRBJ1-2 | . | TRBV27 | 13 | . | TGTGCCAGCAGTTTAGCAGGACAGACGGGCTACACCTTC | CASSLAGQTGYTF
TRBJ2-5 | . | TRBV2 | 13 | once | TGTGCCAGCAGGGGGGCACGGGCGGAGACCCAGTACTTC | CASRGARAETQYF
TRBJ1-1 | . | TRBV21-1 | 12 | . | TGTGCCAGCATAAGACAGACGTTTGAAGCTTTCTTT | CASIRQTFEAFF
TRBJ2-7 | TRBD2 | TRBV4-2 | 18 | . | TGTGCCAGCAGCCAAGGGGGTAGCGGGAGGGCAAACCTATACGAGCAGTACTTC | CASSQGGSGRANLYEQYF
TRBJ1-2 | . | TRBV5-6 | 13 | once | TGTGCCAGCAGCCCAGCGGGCTACGGGGGCTACACCTTC | CASSPAGYGGYTF
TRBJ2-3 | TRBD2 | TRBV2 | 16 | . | TGTGCCAGCAGTGAGTTCGGCGGGAGTTTCCCAGATACGCAGTATTTT | CASSEFGGSFPDTQYF
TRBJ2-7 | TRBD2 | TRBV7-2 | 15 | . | TGTGCCAGCAGCTTAGGGACGGGAGGGCCCTACGAGCAGTACTTC | CASSLGTGGPYEQYF
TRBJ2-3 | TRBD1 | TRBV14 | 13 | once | TGTGCCAGCAAGACAGGGGACACAGATACGCAGTATTTT | CASKTGDTDTQYF
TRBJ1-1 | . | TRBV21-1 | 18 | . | TGTGCCAGCAGCCTCCCAGAGGGCAGGTTAGTCATGAACACTGAAGCTTTCTTT | CASSLPEGRLVMNTEAFF
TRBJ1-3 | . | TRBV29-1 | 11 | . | TGCAGCGTTAGTGGGGGGGACACCATATATTTT | CSVSGGDTIYF
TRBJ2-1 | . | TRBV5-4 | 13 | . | TGTGCCAGCAGCTTTAAAAATGGACAGCTACAGTTCTTC | CASSFKNGQLQFF
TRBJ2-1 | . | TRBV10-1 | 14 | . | TGCGCCAGCGGAGGGGGGGCGGGAATAAATGAGCAGTTCTTC | CASGGGAGINEQFF
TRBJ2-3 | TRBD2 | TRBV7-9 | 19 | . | TGTGCCAGCAGCCCGGGACTAGCGGGAACCTTTACTAGCACAGATACGCAGTATTTT | CASSPGLAGTFTSTDTQYF
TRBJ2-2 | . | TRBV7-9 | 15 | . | TGTGCCAGCAGCTCCAAACAAGCGAACACCGGGGAGCTGTTTTTT | CASSSKQANTGELFF
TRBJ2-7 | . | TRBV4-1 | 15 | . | TGCGCCAGCAGCCAAGTAGTGACAGGTGTCTACGAGCAGTACTTC | CASSQVVTGVYEQYF
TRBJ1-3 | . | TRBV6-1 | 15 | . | TGTGCCAGCAGTGAATTGGCGGTCTCTGGAAACACCATATATTTT | CASSELAVSGNTIYF
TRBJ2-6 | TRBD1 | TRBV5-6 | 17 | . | TGTGCCAGCAGCTTTGGACAGGGGGCTGCTGGGGCCAACGTCCTGACTTTC | CASSFGQGAAGANVLTF
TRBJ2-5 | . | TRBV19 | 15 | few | TGTGCCAGTAGTACCGACAGGCTTACACAAGAGACCCAGTACTTC | CASSTDRLTQETQYF
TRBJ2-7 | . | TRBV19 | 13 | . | TGTGCCAGTACCCCTGCCCCCGGTTACGAGCAGTACTTC | CASTPAPGYEQYF
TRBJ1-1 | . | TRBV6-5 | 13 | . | TGTGCCAGCAGCCGTAAAGGGGACACTGAAGCTTTCTTT | CASSRKGDTEAFF
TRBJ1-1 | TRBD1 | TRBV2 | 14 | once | TGTGCCAGCATGGGACAGACAACTAACACTGAAGCTTTCTTT | CASMGQTTNTEAFF
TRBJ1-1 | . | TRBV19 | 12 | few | TGTGCCAGTAGCACAGAGAACACTGAAGCTTTCTTT | CASSTENTEAFF
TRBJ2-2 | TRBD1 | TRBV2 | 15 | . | TGTGCCAGCAGCTATAGACAGGGGACCACCGGGGAGCTGTTTTTT | CASSYRQGTTGELFF
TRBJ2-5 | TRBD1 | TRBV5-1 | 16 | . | TGCGCCAGCAGCAAAAGGCAAGGACAGGGGTTGGAGACCCAGTACTTC | CASSKRQGQGLETQYF
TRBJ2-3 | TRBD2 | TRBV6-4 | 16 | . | TGTGCCAGCAGACAATCTAGCGGGAGCCCCCCAGATACGCAGTATTTT | CASRQSSGSPPDTQYF
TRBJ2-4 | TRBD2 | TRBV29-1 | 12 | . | TGCAGCGTTGAAACTGCGGGAGACATTCAGTACTTC | CSVETAGDIQYF
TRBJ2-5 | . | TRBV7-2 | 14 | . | TGTGCCAGCAGCTTAGTAAGCTTCGGAGAGACCCAGTACTTC | CASSLVSFGETQYF
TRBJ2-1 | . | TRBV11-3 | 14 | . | TGTGCCAGCAGCTTATCACTAGCCTACAATGAGCAGTTCTTC | CASSLSLAYNEQFF
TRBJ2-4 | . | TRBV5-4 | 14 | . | TGTGCCAGCAGCTTGACAGGGAGACGGGACATTCAGTACTTC | CASSLTGRRDIQYF
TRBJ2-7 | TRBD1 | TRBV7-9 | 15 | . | TGTGCCAGCAGCTCGGGACAGGGGAGCTCCTACGAGCAGTACTTC | CASSSGQGSSYEQYF
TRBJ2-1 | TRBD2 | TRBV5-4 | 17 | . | TGTGCCAGCAGCTTGGGGGCGGGCGGGAGCTCCTACAATGAGCAGTTCTTC | CASSLGAGGSSYNEQFF
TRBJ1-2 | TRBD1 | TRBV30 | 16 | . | TGTGCCTGGAGTGACACCGGGACAGGGCTTCGGTATGGCTACACCTTC | CAWSDTGTGLRYGYTF